The rows below give T cell receptor beta chains drawn from one sample of a study of T cell responses to AZD1222 COVID-19 vaccine. Assay used: immunoSEQ multiplex PCR; TCRdb lists only in-frame clones, some missing. Of 150,000 to 250,000 clones in the sample, roughly 90% were seen once. The sample in question was peripheral blood, obtained 28 days after the second AZD1222 dose. These TCRs come from an adult who received the AZD1222 COVID-19 vaccine. Each CDR3 is given with its conserved first and last residue.

>TRBV4-3|TRBJ1-1
CASSPGLGTEAFF
>TRBV7-9|TRBJ2-1
CASSFTTGYNEQFF
>TRBV4-1|TRBJ1-2
CASSQDFSGWGWTF
>TRBV4-3|TRBJ2-7
CASSQGRENSYEQYF
>TRBV30|TRBJ1-3
CAWSASVPSGNTIYF
>TRBV27|TRBJ2-1
CASRSKLNYNEQFF
>TRBV28|TRBJ1-3
CASSLRTGYGNTIYF
>TRBV2|TRBJ1-1
CASSGGFVNTEAFF
>TRBV14|TRBJ1-2
CASSQAGTFVRRYTF
>TRBV5-1|TRBJ1-1
CASSKWMNTEAFF
>TRBV6-5|TRBJ2-4
CASSYRDREYF
>TRBV2|TRBJ1-5
CASRGDSNQPQHF
>TRBV18|TRBJ1-3
CASLPSLIRSGNTIYF
>TRBV5-1|TRBJ1-2
CASGPGTDAYDYGYTF
>TRBV18|TRBJ1-2
CASSPEGRYGYTF
>TRBV9|TRBJ1-6
CASSPYSGSSYNSPLHF
>TRBV24-1|TRBJ2-1
CATSQQTSGSGNEQFF
>TRBV7-9|TRBJ1-1
CASSLEPASTEAFF
>TRBV7-9|TRBJ1-5
CASSQGGSYQPQHF
>TRBV19|TRBJ2-1
CASSISALNEQFF
>TRBV19|TRBJ1-2
CASSIRDALDYTF
>TRBV12-3/TRBV12-4|TRBJ2-7
CASSQGATYEQYF
>TRBV10-2|TRBJ2-2
CASSGLSGRSTGGTGELFF
>TRBV6-5|TRBJ2-7
CAIIAGGVYEQYF
>TRBV9|TRBJ2-5
CASSVAERPETQYF
>TRBV12-5|TRBJ2-7
CASGLVTYLGRRPINYEQYF
>TRBV5-1|TRBJ2-1
CASRSLSGMGNEQFF
>TRBV9|TRBJ2-5
CASSPTGTGVRETQYF
>TRBV7-9|TRBJ2-2
CASSDDRVVGELFF
>TRBV11-2|TRBJ2-1
CASSLQNSASSYNEQFF
>TRBV27|TRBJ2-7
CASSDRQGFYEQYF
>TRBV2|TRBJ1-1
CASRFDRGNTEAFF
>TRBV30|TRBJ1-3
CAYLKGEDTIYF
>TRBV7-2|TRBJ2-3
CASSLTVVLAGGLDTQYF
>TRBV28|TRBJ2-7
CASSGQGRTYEQYF
>TRBV28|TRBJ1-2
CASSFGVIYGYTF
>TRBV11-2|TRBJ2-7
CASSLAQGLAGTYEQYF
>TRBV4-3|TRBJ2-7
CASSQDYGWEQYF
>TRBV28|TRBJ2-4
CASSRGKPSPVAKNIQYF
>TRBV7-9|TRBJ2-1
CASSLVSGLALNEQFF
>TRBV19|TRBJ1-5
CASEGPAIGAQHF
>TRBV7-3|TRBJ2-4
CASSLGGAGNIQYF
>TRBV11-1|TRBJ1-1
CASRDSRLTEAFF
>TRBV6-5|TRBJ1-2
CASSYRGEGYGYTF
>TRBV19|TRBJ2-2
CASSTRTGQATGELFF
>TRBV18|TRBJ2-7
CASSLELAVSYEQYF
>TRBV19|TRBJ2-5
CASSMGNQETQYF
>TRBV5-1|TRBJ1-1
CASKVGSNTEAFF
>TRBV6-5|TRBJ2-1
CASSRAGGGADEQFF
>TRBV7-2|TRBJ2-5
CASSLREETQYF
>TRBV20-1|TRBJ1-2
CSASTGTSYTF
>TRBV28|TRBJ2-7
CASSFGQRTYEQYF
>TRBV7-9|TRBJ1-2
CASSSGTPDYGYTF
>TRBV28|TRBJ2-2
CASRYTGELFF
>TRBV25-1|TRBJ2-5
CASTKSGTPGQAQYF